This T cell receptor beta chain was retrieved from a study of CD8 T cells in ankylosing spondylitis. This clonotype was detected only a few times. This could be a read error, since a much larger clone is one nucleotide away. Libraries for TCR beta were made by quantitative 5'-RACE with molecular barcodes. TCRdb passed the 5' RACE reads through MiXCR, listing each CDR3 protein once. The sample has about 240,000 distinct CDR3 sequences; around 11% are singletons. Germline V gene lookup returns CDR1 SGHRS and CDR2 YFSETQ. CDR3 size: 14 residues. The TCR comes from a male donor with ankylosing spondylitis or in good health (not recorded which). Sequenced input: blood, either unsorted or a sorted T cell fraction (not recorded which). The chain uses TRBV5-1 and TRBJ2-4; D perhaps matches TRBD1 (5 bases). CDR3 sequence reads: CVSSRWTRQNIQYF. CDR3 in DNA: TGCGTCAGCAGCCGCTGGACACGACAAAACATTCAGTACTTC.